Presented here are 5 T cell receptor beta chains from one specimen sequenced in a study of cytomegalovirus exposure and HLA in healthy donors. The PCR employed 60 Vbeta primers together with 13 Jbeta primers. The repertoire was sequenced with immunoSEQ multiplex PCR; TCRdb's copy has only in-frame clones and lacks some. The sample gives about 160,000 clones, approximately 79% of which show up once; just under 6.5% is in the top ten. The sample consisted of PBMCs. Source of these receptors: a man in his fifties in good health and CMV-seropositive.

Note on this clone: This sample includes further DNA sequences coding for the same CDR3. The CDR3 region is CASSLKGQGNTGELFF. The CDR3 region has the DNA TGCGCCAGCAGCTTAAAAGGACAGGGTAACACCGGGGAGCTGTTTTTT. This chain connects TRBV5-1 to TRBJ2-2; 8 bases map to TRBD1. V gave up 2 bases and J gave up 2 bases; unmatched junction bases: 5. CDR3 length: 16 amino acids. CDR1 and CDR2 (germline): SGHRS, YFSETQ.

V is TRBV9 and J is TRBJ2-1, with D perhaps matching TRBD2 (5 bases). Germline lookup yields CDR1 SGDLS and CDR2 YYNGEE. Trimming took 0 bases from V and 6 from J, leaving 13 bases between them. The CDR3 covers 15 residues. DNA for the CDR3: TGTGCCAGCAGCGTAGGTAATAGCGAGATCAATGAGCAGTTCTTC. Encoded protein: CASSVGNSEINEQFF. Together with reference TRBV9 and TRBJ2-1, the CDR3 gives the full variable domain: DSGVTQTPKHLITATGQRVTLRCSPRSGDLSVYWYQQSLDQGLQFLIQYYNGEERAKGNILERFSAQQFPDLHSELNLSSLELGDSALYFCASSVGNSEINEQFFGPGTRLTVL.

There are a few counts of this clone. A junction boundary mismatches the germline segment, possibly from a read error. The V call is TRBV7-9, the J call TRBJ1-4; possible D gene TRBD1, 6 bases. This CDR3 has 17 amino acids. CDR1 and CDR2 (germline): SEHNR, FQNEAQ (reference sequence). The CDR3 coding sequence is TGTTCCAGCAGCCCACAGGGACTACTTGCAACTAATGAAAAACTGTTTTTT. Translated, it gives CSSSPQGLLATNEKLFF.

The gene calls are TRBV7-9 and TRBJ2-7; 8 nucleotides align to TRBD2. The CDR3 contains 13 residues. Germline V gene lookup returns CDR1 SEHNR and CDR2 FQNEAQ (reference sequence). V lost 5 bases to trimming and J lost 2 bases; unmatched junction nucleotides: 2. This CDR3 reads CASSQGLAYEQYF. Here the CDR3 DNA reads TGTGCCAGCAGCCAGGGACTAGCCTACGAGCAGTACTTC.

V is TRBV6-4 and J is TRBJ2-2; TRBD1 agrees at 8 bases. CDR1 and CDR2 (germline): MRHNA, SNTAGT. J lost 5 bases, V lost 6 bases, and 8 bases had no gene match. The CDR3 covers 15 residues. The CDR3, as DNA: TGTGCCAGCAGCGAATATGGACAGGGAACCGGGGAGCTGTTTTTT. Translation gives CASSEYGQGTGELFF.